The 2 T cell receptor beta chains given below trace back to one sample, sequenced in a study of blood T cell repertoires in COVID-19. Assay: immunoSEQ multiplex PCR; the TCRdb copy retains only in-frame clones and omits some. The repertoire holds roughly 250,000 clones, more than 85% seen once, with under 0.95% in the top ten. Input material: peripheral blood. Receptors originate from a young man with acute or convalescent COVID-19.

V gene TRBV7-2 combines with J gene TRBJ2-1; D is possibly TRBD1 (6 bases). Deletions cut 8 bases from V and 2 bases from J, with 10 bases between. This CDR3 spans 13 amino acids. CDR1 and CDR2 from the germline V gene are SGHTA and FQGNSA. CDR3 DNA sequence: TGTGCCAGCTGTCGGGACACCTACAATGAGCAGTTCTTC. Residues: CASCRDTYNEQFF.

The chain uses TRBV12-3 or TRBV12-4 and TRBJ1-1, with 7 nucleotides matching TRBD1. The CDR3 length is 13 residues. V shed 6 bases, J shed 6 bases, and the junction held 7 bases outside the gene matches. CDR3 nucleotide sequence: TGTGCCAGCAGCCTGCCCGGGACAGCTGAAGCTTTCTTT. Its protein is CASSLPGTAEAFF.